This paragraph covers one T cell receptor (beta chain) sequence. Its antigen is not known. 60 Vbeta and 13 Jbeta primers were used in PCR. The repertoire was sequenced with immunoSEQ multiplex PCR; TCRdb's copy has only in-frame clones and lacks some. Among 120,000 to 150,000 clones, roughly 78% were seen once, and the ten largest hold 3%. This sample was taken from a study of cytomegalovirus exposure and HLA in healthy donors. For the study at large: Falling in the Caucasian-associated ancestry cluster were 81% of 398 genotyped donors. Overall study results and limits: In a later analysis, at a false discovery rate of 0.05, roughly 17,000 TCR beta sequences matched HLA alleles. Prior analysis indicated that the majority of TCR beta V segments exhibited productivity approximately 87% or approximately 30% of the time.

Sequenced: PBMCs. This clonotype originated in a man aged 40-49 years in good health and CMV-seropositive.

The CDR3 nucleotides are TGTGCCAGCAGCTTAATGACGACGGGGATATACGAGCAGTACTTC. Its translation: CASSLMTTGIYEQYF. The chain combines TRBV7-8 with TRBJ2-7, with D perhaps TRBD2 (5 bases). V was pared by 2 bases and J by 4 bases, with 15 bases between. The germline gives CDR1 SGHVS, CDR2 FQNEAQ. The CDR3 is 15 residues long.